Shown below are 6 T cell receptor beta chains from a single sample sequenced in a study of blood T cell repertoires in COVID-19. Measured with immunoSEQ multiplex PCR; TCRdb has only the in-frame clones, and not every one. Among about 380,000 clones listed, approximately 90% were seen once. Sequencing used PBMCs or T cells enriched from blood (not recorded which). The receptor set was obtained from a young woman who had recovered from COVID-19.

J is TRBJ1-2 and V is TRBV29-1; D is unresolved. Germline CDR1 and CDR2: SQVTM and ANQGSEA. V was shortened by 1 base and J by 6 bases, with 6 bases between the two germline ends. The CDR3 is made up of 11 amino acids. The CDR3 region is CSVEAVDGYTF. CDR3 bases: TGCAGCGTTGAAGCGGTCGATGGCTACACCTTC.

Only one count was recorded for this clone. The chain carries TRBV7-8 and TRBJ2-1; 7 bases are shared with TRBD1. The CDR3 is made up of 17 amino acids. Germline CDR1 and CDR2: SGHVS and FQNEAQ. Trimming cost V 1 base and J 4 bases; bases outside gene matches: 10. The CDR3 protein is CASSLDRGPLLYNEQFF. In DNA, the CDR3 is TGTGCCAGCAGCTTAGACAGGGGACCCCTCCTATACAATGAGCAGTTCTTC.

This chain links TRBV7-9 with TRBJ1-6, with TRBD1 matching 7 bases. The CDR3 sequence is 16 residues long. Germline CDR1 and CDR2: SEHNR and FQNEAQ (reference sequence). With 1 base clipped from V and 1 base from J, the junction kept 1 base outside the gene matches. CDR3 amino acids: CASSLGGQSYNSPLHF. DNA of the CDR3: TGTGCCAGCAGCTTAGGGGGACAGTCCTATAATTCACCCCTCCACTTT.

The chain combines TRBV4-1 with TRBJ1-2; D not certain. Germline V gene lookup returns CDR1 MGHRA and CDR2 YSYEKL. V dropped 4 bases and J dropped 3 bases, with 15 bases sitting between them. The CDR3 runs 15 residues. CDR3 protein: CASSPQEGVDYGYTF. CDR3 DNA sequence: TGCGCCAGCAGCCCCCAGGAGGGTGTAGACTATGGCTACACCTTC.

This sequence joins TRBV7-2 and TRBJ2-1; no clear D gene. From germline, CDR1 is SGHTA and CDR2 FQGNSA. Trimming removed 4 bases from V and 8 bases from J, with 12 bases in between. This CDR3 has 13 residues. CDR3 amino acids: CASSSHPADEQFF. In DNA form, the CDR3 reads TGTGCCAGCAGCTCTCACCCCGCGGATGAGCAGTTCTTC.

The J gene is TRBJ1-2, the V gene TRBV10-2; D is undetermined. This CDR3 region has 12 residues. V gave up 5 bases and J gave up 5 bases, with 9 bases separating them. Per the germline V gene, CDR1 is WSHSY and CDR2 is SAAADI. This CDR3 reads CASSPSPYGYTF. DNA of the CDR3: TGCGCCAGCAGTCCCAGTCCTTATGGCTACACCTTC.